Presented here are 18 T cell receptor beta chains from one specimen sequenced in a study of STAT3 mutations in large granular lymphocyte leukemia. Sequencing used immunoSEQ multiplex PCR; TCRdb keeps in-frame clones, though not all of them. The data show tens of thousands of clones, with 81% seen just once and roughly 0.42% held by the top ten. Antigens of these TCRs are unknown. Study-level findings and limits: At least one immunodominant TCR beta clonotype appeared in every T-cell large granular lymphocyte leukemia patient.

The sequenced material came from PBMCs. The origin of the receptors is a human donor with T large granular lymphocyte leukemia. Some clones in this sample may be carry-over from other donors' samples.

This clone was seen more than once but under ten times. CDR3 sequence (DNA): TGCGCCAGCAGCCAAGATCGGGGGAATGGCTACACCTTC. Translation: CASSQDRGNGYTF. The genes are TRBV4-3 and TRBJ1-2; possible D gene TRBD1, 5 bases. The germline gives CDR1 LGHNA, CDR2 YSLEER. The CDR3 loop spans 13 amino acids. The V end was cut by 0 bases, the J end by 6 bases, with 8 bases between.

This clone was counted a few times. This chain joins TRBV5-4 and TRBJ2-2; D might be TRBD1 (5 bases). The germline gives CDR1 SGHNT, CDR2 YYREEE (reference sequence). The V gene lost 0 bases and the J gene lost 4 bases, with 10 bases spanning the gap. The CDR3 has 15 amino acids. CDR3 in DNA: TGTGCCAGCAGCTTGGCGGCAGGGTCCACCGGGGAGCTGTTTTTT. It codes for CASSLAAGSTGELFF.

The chain carries TRBV11-2 and TRBJ1-5, with no clear D. The CDR3 contains 15 residues. From germline, CDR1 is SGHAT and CDR2 FQNNGV. The germline V and J ends were trimmed by 5 bases and 8 bases, with 19 bases remaining between them. The CDR3 loop reads CASSNNVGGMEPQHF. The CDR3 DNA follows: TGTGCCAGCAGCAACAACGTTGGAGGAATGGAGCCCCAGCATTTT.

The V and J genes are TRBV29-1 and TRBJ2-3; a possible D gene is TRBD2 (5 bases). The CDR3 length is 13 residues. In germline, CDR1 is SQVTM, CDR2 ANQGSEA. V was cut by 2 bases and J by 2 bases, with 8 bases left in between. The chain's CDR3 is CSVESGYTDTQYF. In nucleotides, the CDR3 is TGCAGCGTTGAAAGCGGATACACAGATACGCAGTATTTT.

This clone was counted between two and nine times. The V gene is TRBV7-9, the J gene TRBJ1-6; D is undetermined. Germline CDR1 and CDR2: SEHNR and FQNEAQ (reference sequence). The CDR3 runs 17 residues. Trimming stripped 1 base from V and 9 bases from J, with 19 bases between. The CDR3 spells CASSLDPFRAIRSPLHF. The CDR3 DNA reads as TGTGCCAGCAGCTTAGACCCATTCCGGGCTATCCGTTCACCCCTCCACTTT.

The genes are TRBV28 and TRBJ2-5, with D possibly matching TRBD2 (5 bases). The CDR3 loop spans 15 amino acids. The germline V and J ends were trimmed by 6 bases and 1 base, with 15 bases remaining between them. Germline V lookup: CDR1 MDHEN, CDR2 SYDVKM. In DNA form, the CDR3 reads TGTGCCAGCAGCCTCCGCGACGGGATCCAAGAGACCCAGTACTTC. This encodes CASSLRDGIQETQYF.

V gene TRBV28 combines with J gene TRBJ1-5; D may be TRBD1 (6 bases). The CDR3 is made up of 12 amino acids. The germline CDR1 and CDR2 sequences are MDHEN and SYDVKM. Trimming pared 7 bases from V and 6 bases from J, leaving 10 bases between. The CDR3 DNA is TGTGCCAGCACAGGGGCTTCTCAGCCCCAGCATTTT. Its protein is CASTGASQPQHF.

This clone has a single count. This sequence joins TRBV18 and TRBJ2-5, with 7 nucleotides matching TRBD1. CDR3 length: 13 residues. Germline CDR1 and CDR2: KGHSH and LQKENI. Unmatched junction bases numbered 3, after V lost 6 bases and J lost 2 bases. CDR3 in amino acids: CASSQGQQETQYF. CDR3 sequence (DNA): TGTGCCAGCTCTCAGGGACAGCAAGAGACCCAGTACTTC.

This chain joins TRBV4-1 and TRBJ1-2, with 10 bases matching TRBD1. Germline loops: CDR1 MGHRA, CDR2 YSYEKL. With V trimmed by 3 bases and J by 4 bases, 8 bases remained unmatched. CDR3 length: 16 residues. The DNA of the CDR3 is TGCGCCAGCAGCCATGCCGGGACAGGGGATCTCTATGGCTACACCTTC. It yields the protein CASSHAGTGDLYGYTF.

The chain is built from TRBV5-3 and TRBJ2-7; D gene uncertain. TRBV5-3 is an ORF; its function is uncertain. Trimming removed 4 bases from V and 3 bases from J, with 8 bases in between. This CDR3 has 12 residues. The DNA of the CDR3 is TGTGCCAGAAGCCGGTCCCTCTACGAGCAGTACTTC. It specifies CARSRSLYEQYF.

This clone has just a few counts. The rearrangement uses TRBV25-1 and TRBJ2-3, with D unresolved. This CDR3 has 14 residues. The V and J ends lost 4 bases and 0 bases respectively, with 8 bases between them. Germline V gene lookup returns CDR1 MGHDK and CDR2 SYGVNS. The CDR3 DNA follows: TGTGCCAGCAGTGCCGACTGGAGCACAGATACGCAGTATTTT. The encoded protein is CASSADWSTDTQYF.

The chain combines TRBV7-8 with TRBJ2-7; weak D call: TRBD1 (5 bases). With 3 bases removed from V and 3 bases from J, the gap between germline ends came to 15 bases. CDR1 is SGHVS, CDR2 FQNEAQ, per germline. This CDR3 comprises 15 residues. CDR3 loop: CASSFTGAHFYEQYF. CDR3 coding DNA: TGTGCCAGCAGCTTCACAGGAGCCCATTTCTACGAGCAGTACTTC.

The rearrangement links TRBV6-5 to TRBJ1-1, with a tentative D call TRBD1 (5 bases). The CDR3 length is 15 residues. Deletions cut 2 bases from V and 0 bases from J, with 10 bases between. Germline-derived CDR1 and CDR2 are MNHEY and SVGAGI. CDR3 DNA: TGTGCCAGCAGTTACGGTGGGGGTATGAACACTGAAGCTTTCTTT. Translated, it gives CASSYGGGMNTEAFF.

The chain joins TRBV5-6 to TRBJ1-2; 7 bases map to TRBD1. The J segment lost 4 bases and the V segment lost 5 bases, leaving 8 bases of the junction unmatched. The CDR3 spans 14 residues. Germline CDR1 and CDR2: SGHDT and YYEEEE. CDR3 protein: CASSSRGRGYGYTF. The DNA for the CDR3 is TGTGCCAGCAGTTCGAGGGGGCGCGGCTATGGCTACACCTTC.

This chain links TRBV19 with TRBJ2-3; TRBD1 is a possible D gene (6 bases). Germline assignment: CDR1 LNHDA and CDR2 SQIVND (reference sequence). The CDR3 length is 14 residues. Between the trimmed V and J ends, which lost 6 bases and 0 bases, there was a span of 10 bases. CDR3 sequence: CASRSTGSTDTQYF. For the CDR3, the DNA is TGTGCCAGTAGATCCACAGGGAGCACAGATACGCAGTATTTT.

This rearrangement joins TRBV30 to TRBJ2-7, with 9 bases identical to TRBD1. The trim removed 5 bases at V and 6 bases at J, leaving 8 bases unmatched. This CDR3 region has 13 residues. Germline CDR1 reads GTSNPN; CDR2 reads SVGIG (reference sequence). The CDR3: CAWDGGQGSEQYF. CDR3 DNA: TGTGCCTGGGATGGGGGACAGGGCAGCGAGCAGTACTTC. The full variable domain, completed using reference TRBV30 and TRBJ2-7, is SQTIHQWPATLVQPVGSPLSLECTVEGTSNPNLYWYRQAAGRGLQLLFYSVGIGQISSEVPQNLSASRPQDRQFILSSKKLLLSDSGFYLCAWDGGQGSEQYFGPGTRLTVT.

This clone was counted only a few times. This sequence joins TRBV6-1 and TRBJ2-7; 8 bases map to TRBD1. The V gene's germline CDR1 is MNHNS and CDR2 SASEGT. After removal of 3 bases from V and 6 bases from J, the junction contained 13 bases not matched to a gene. The CDR3 covers 16 residues. CDR3 DNA sequence: TGTGCCAGCAGTGAGGGGGGACAGGTCTTAGAGTGCGAGCAGTACTTC. Encoded protein: CASSEGGQVLECEQYF.

This clone was seen only once. The gene calls are TRBV13 and TRBJ2-7; D is ambiguous. The germline V and J ends were trimmed by 4 bases and 4 bases, with 14 bases remaining between them. The CDR3 has 14 amino acids. Germline V gene sequence: CDR1 PRHDT, CDR2 FYEKMQ (reference sequence). CDR3 nucleotides: TGTGCCAGCAGCTCCCACAAGAGCAGGTACGAGCAGTACGTC. Translation: CASSSHKSRYEQYV.